Given below is one T cell receptor (beta chain) in context. This sample was included in a study of blood T cell repertoires in COVID-19. Study at large: COVID-19 samples, acute and convalescent, were from the United States, Italy and Spain. T cells, B-cell-depleted T cells, or PBMCs provided the cDNA or gDNA that served as material.

Clones were read by immunoSEQ multiplex PCR, and TCRdb kept only the in-frame ones, dropping some. The table lists about 300,000 clones, about 83% of them singletons, with around a tenth in the top ten. The CDR3 spans 15 residues. Germline lookup yields CDR1 SNHLY and CDR2 FYNNEI. V trimming: 6 bases; J trimming: 2 bases; junction bases outside the gene matches: 6. The J gene is TRBJ2-1, the V gene TRBV2, with 8 bases fitting TRBD1. The TCR sequence derives from a woman between 45 and 60 years old who had recovered from COVID-19. Sequences were obtained from peripheral blood. The DNA of the CDR3 is TGTGCCAGCAGGGCAGGGGGCTCCCCCTACAATGAGCAGTTCTTC. This gives the protein CASRAGGSPYNEQFF. Looking up the rest from reference TRBV2 and TRBJ2-1 gives the full variable domain: EPEVTQTPSHQVTQMGQEVILRCVPISNHLYFYWYRQILGQKVEFLVSFYNNEISEKSEIFDDQFSVERPDGSNFTLKIRSTKLEDSAMYFCASRAGGSPYNEQFFGPGTRLTVL.